This TCR beta chain was profiled in a study of graft-versus-host responses after intestinal transplantation. Study-wide results and caveats: Graft-versus-host to host-versus-graft clonal ratios in allografts were high in patients with graft-donor T cell macrochimerism.

Sequenced by immunoSEQ multiplex PCR; TCRdb stores in-frame clones only, minus some. The sample yields about 16,000 clones, 88% seen once. Deletions cut 2 bases from V and 7 bases from J, with 21 bases between. This CDR3 is built from 17 residues. CDR1 and CDR2 from the germline V gene are MNHEY and SMNVEV (reference sequence). About this clone: Its specificity is not known.

The chain uses TRBV27 and TRBJ2-1; either TRBD1 or TRBD2 may fit D (5 bases each). Here the sequenced sample was PBMCs, taken 110 days after intestinal transplant. The TCR originated in a human patient who received an intestinal transplant, so some T cells may come from the graft donor. CDR3 protein: CASSLTGRDPLRNEQFF. The DNA for the CDR3 is TGTGCCAGCAGTTTAACTGGTCGGGACCCGCTTAGAAATGAGCAGTTCTTC.